Sequencing of this T cell receptor beta chain was carried out in a study of T-cell reconstitution after alpha-beta-depleted transplantation in children. Whole-study results and caveats: Several hundred expanded graft clones reportedly supplied alpha-beta T cells about two months after transplant. The high TCRbeta diversity at day 60 in some patients came from surviving recipient T cells and thymic progenitors. From newly produced T cells came most of the T-cell counts and diversity one year after transplant.

TCRbeta library construction was performed incorporating unique molecular identifiers. Via MiXCR, TCRdb re-called the PCR reads, giving one row per CDR3 protein. The sample lists a few hundred thousand distinct CDR3 sequences, over 20% seen once, with 9.5% to 12% in the top ten. This clonotype was recorded a few times. Its antigen is as yet unknown. The clonotype was recovered from a male patient younger than 18 who had a stem cell transplant for acute lymphoblastic leukemia, so the T cells may come from the graft donor. The input for sequencing was PBMCs, mostly from graft donor cells, taken 180 days after TCRalphabeta/CD19-depleted stem cell transplant.

As DNA, the CDR3 is TGTGCCAGCAGTTTATATGAGGGTCACTACGAGCAGTACTTC. The encoded protein is CASSLYEGHYEQYF. The gene calls are TRBV27 and TRBJ2-7; D possibly corresponds to TRBD2 (5 bases). V dropped 1 base and J dropped 3 bases, with 10 bases sitting between them. CDR1 is MNHEY and CDR2 is SMNVEV in the germline V gene (reference sequence). The CDR3 contains 14 residues.